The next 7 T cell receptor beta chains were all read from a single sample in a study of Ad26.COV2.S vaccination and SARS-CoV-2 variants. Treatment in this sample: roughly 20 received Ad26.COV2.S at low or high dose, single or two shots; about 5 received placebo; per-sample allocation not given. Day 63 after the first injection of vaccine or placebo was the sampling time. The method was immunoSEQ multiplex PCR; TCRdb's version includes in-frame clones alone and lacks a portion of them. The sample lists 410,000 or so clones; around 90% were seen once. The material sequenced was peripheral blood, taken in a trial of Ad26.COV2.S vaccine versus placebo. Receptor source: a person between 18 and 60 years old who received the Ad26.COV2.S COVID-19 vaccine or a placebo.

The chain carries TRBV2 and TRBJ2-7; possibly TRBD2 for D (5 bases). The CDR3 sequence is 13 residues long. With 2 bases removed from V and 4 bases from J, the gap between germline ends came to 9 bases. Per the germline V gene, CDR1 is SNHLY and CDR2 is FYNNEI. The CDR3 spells CASSELAKYEQYF. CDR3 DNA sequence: TGTGCCAGCAGTGAACTAGCTAAGTACGAGCAGTACTTC. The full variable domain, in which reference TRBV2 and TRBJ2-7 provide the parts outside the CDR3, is EPEVTQTPSHQVTQMGQEVILRCVPISNHLYFYWYRQILGQKVEFLVSFYNNEISEKSEIFDDQFSVERPDGSNFTLKIRSTKLEDSAMYFCASSELAKYEQYFGPGTRLTVT.

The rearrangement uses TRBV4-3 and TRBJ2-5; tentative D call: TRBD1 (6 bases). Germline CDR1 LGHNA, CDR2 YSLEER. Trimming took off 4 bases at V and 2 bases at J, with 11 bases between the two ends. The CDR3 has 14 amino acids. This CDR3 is CASSPPQGQETQYF. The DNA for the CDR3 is TGCGCCAGCAGCCCGCCCCAGGGGCAAGAGACCCAGTACTTC.

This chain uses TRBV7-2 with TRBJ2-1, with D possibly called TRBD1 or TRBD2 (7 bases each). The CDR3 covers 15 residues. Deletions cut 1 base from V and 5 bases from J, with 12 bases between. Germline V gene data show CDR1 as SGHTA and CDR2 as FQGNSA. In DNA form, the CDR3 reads TGTGCCAGCAGCTTAGTGCCAGGGGGGGACAATGAGCAGTTCTTC. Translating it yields CASSLVPGGDNEQFF.

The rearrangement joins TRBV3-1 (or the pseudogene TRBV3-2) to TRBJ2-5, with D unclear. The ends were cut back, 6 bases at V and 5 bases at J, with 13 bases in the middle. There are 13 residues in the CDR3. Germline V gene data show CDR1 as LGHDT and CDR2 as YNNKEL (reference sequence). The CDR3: CASSSSSVETQYF. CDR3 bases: TGTGCCAGCAGTTCCTCTTCAGTGGAGACCCAGTACTTC.

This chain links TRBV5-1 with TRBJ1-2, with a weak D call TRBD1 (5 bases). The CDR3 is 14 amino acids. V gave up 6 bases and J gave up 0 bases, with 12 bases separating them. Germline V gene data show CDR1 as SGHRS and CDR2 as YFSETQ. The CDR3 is CASKEQTANYGYTF. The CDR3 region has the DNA TGCGCCAGCAAGGAACAGACAGCTAACTATGGCTACACCTTC.

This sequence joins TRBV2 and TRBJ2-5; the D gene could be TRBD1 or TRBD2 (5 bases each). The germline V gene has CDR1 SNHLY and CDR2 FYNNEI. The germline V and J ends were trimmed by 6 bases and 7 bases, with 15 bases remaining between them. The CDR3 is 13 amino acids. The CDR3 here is CASRAGTTGTQYF. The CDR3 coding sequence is TGTGCCAGCAGGGCCGGGACCACTGGGACCCAGTACTTC.

CDR3 nucleotides: TGTGCCAGCAGCCCCCTAGCGGGAGGCCAGGGTGAGCAGTTCTTC. Encoded protein: CASSPLAGGQGEQFF. The chain has TRBV7-3 and TRBJ2-1; TRBD2 aligns across 11 bases. Losses at the gene ends were 5 bases for V and 9 bases for J; bases not matched to a gene: 9. Germline V gives CDR1 SGHTA, CDR2 FQGTGA. The CDR3 runs 15 residues.